These 2 T cell receptor beta chains were sequenced from one sample in a study of control samples from healthy donors and cancer patients. This table comes from immunoSEQ multiplex PCR, and its TCRdb copy is limited to in-frame clones, with some not included. The table records some 130,000 clones, about 93% of them present only once. Sequencing input: blood. These receptors were obtained from a man aged 40-50 years in good health.

The chain carries TRBV6-6 and TRBJ2-4; 8 nucleotides line up with TRBD1. The V segment lost 2 bases and the J segment 8 bases; nucleotides outside the gene matches: 11. CDR3 size: 16 residues. Germline V gene sequence: CDR1 MNHNY, CDR2 SVGAGI (reference sequence). The chain's CDR3 is CASSYRGTGLGDIQYF. The CDR3 region has the DNA TGTGCCAGCAGTTACAGGGGGACAGGTTTAGGGGACATTCAGTACTTC.

The chain has TRBV5-1 and TRBJ2-7; D is undetermined. In germline, CDR1 is SGHRS, CDR2 YFSETQ. With 4 bases removed from V and 2 bases from J, the gap between germline ends came to 13 bases. The CDR3 length is 14 residues. The CDR3, as DNA: TGCGCCAGCAGCGAGCAATACGTCCCCTACGAGCAGTACTTC. As protein: CASSEQYVPYEQYF.